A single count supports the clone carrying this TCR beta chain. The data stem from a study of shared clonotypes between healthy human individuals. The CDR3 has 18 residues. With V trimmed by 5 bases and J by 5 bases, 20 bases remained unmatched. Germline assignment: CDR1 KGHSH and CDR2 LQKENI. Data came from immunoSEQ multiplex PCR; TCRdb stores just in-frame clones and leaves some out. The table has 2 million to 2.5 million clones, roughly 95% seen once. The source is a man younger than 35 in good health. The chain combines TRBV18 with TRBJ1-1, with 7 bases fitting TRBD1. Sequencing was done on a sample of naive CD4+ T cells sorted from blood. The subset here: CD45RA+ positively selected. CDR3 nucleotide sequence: TGTGCCAGCTCAGTTCGACAGGGAGAAATGGCGTTTGGAACTGAAGCTTTCTTT. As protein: CASSVRQGEMAFGTEAFF.